Below, 18 T cell receptor beta chains from the same sample are listed, as sequenced in a study of cytomegalovirus exposure and HLA in healthy donors (dated by TCRdb to between 2016 and 2019). The library relied on the immunoSEQ multiplex PCR assay. A mixture of 60 forward primers for TCR Vbeta segments and 13 reverse primers for TCR Jbeta segments was used in the multiplex PCR. Not all clones reach the TCRdb copy of this immuneACCESS table, which keeps in-frame sequences only. Checked studies attribute under half of the gap to unresolved V genes and leave the rest unexplained. For this sample the table gives approximately 77,000 clones, of which roughly four fifths were detected only once. Around 4.2% of the sample lies in the top ten. Material for sequencing was PBMCs. The receptors stem from a man aged 35-49 years in good health and CMV-seronegative.

The gene calls are TRBV15 and TRBJ2-3; 8 bases line up with TRBD1. Looked up from germline, CDR1 is LNHNV and CDR2 is YYDKDF (reference sequence). The J segment lost 2 bases and the V segment lost 1 base, leaving 2 bases of the junction unmatched. The CDR3 sequence is 15 residues long. CDR3 in DNA: TGTGCCACCAGCAGAGGGACAGGGTTCACAGATACGCAGTATTTT. This sequence encodes CATSRGTGFTDTQYF.

J is TRBJ2-7 and V is TRBV19; 9 bases line up with TRBD2. The V segment lost 5 bases and the J segment 0 bases; nucleotides outside the gene matches: 5. CDR1 is LNHDA, CDR2 SQIVND, per germline (reference sequence). The CDR3 has 15 residues. CDR3 amino acids: CASSYSGSLSYEQYF. The CDR3 DNA sequence: TGTGCCAGTAGTTATAGCGGGAGCCTCTCCTACGAGCAGTACTTC. Full variable domain (missing parts from reference TRBV19 and TRBJ2-7): DGGITQSPKYLFRKEGQNVTLSCEQNLNHDAMYWYRQDPGQGLRLIYYSQIVNDFQKGDIAEGYSVSREKKESFPLTVTSAQKNPTAFYLCASSYSGSLSYEQYFGPGTRLTVT.

The J gene is TRBJ2-1, the V gene TRBV18; TRBD1 is a possible D gene (6 bases). CDR1 is KGHSH and CDR2 is LQKENI in the germline V gene. Between the trimmed V and J ends, which lost 4 bases and 6 bases, there was a span of 22 bases. The CDR3 spans 17 residues. The CDR3 DNA reads as TGTGCCAGCTCACTCACTCCAGGGGCCCTCCAAACCAATGAGCAGTTCTTC. This translates into CASSLTPGALQTNEQFF.

In this sample, this clone turned up a few times. The chain links TRBV7-8 to TRBJ2-1; tentatively, D is TRBD2 (6 bases). In germline, CDR1 is SGHVS, CDR2 FQNEAQ. Trimming removed 5 bases from V and 2 bases from J, with 16 bases in between. CDR3 length equals 16 residues. In nucleotides, the CDR3 is TGTGCCAGCAGCACCCTCGGAGCGGGCGCCTACAATGAGCAGTTCTTC. This gives the protein CASSTLGAGAYNEQFF.

In DNA form, the CDR3 reads TGTGCCAGCCAAATAGGGGTGCAAGATACGCAGTATTTT. Protein sequence: CASQIGVQDTQYF. V gene TRBV6-5 combines with J gene TRBJ2-3; possibly TRBD1 for D (5 bases). Germline V gene sequence: CDR1 MNHEY, CDR2 SVGAGI. This CDR3 spans 13 amino acids. V was trimmed by 8 bases and J by 5 bases, leaving 14 bases between them.

The chain couples TRBV6-1 to TRBJ1-2, with TRBD1 matching over 7 bases. This CDR3 comprises 13 residues. V lost 5 bases and J lost 6; bases outside the gene matches: 6. Germline V lookup: CDR1 MNHNS, CDR2 SASEGT. Here the CDR3 DNA reads TGTGCCAGCAGTCCAAGACAGGGTGATGGCTACACCTTC. Protein: CASSPRQGDGYTF.

The chain carries TRBV5-4 and TRBJ1-2; tentatively, D is TRBD1 (5 bases). The CDR3 runs 15 residues. The V and J ends lost 0 bases and 7 bases respectively, with 16 bases between them. Germline lookup yields CDR1 SGHNT and CDR2 YYREEE (reference sequence). The CDR3: CASSLARGLGGGYTF. For the CDR3, the DNA is TGTGCCAGCAGCTTGGCCCGGGGACTGGGCGGTGGCTACACCTTC.

The V and J genes are TRBV18 and TRBJ2-6, with TRBD2 identical over 7 bases. Trimming at V came to 2 bases and at J to 1 base, leaving 2 bases not matched to a gene. The CDR3 spans 16 residues. CDR1 and CDR2 (germline): KGHSH, LQKENI. The CDR3 DNA reads TGTGCCAGCTCACCATCCGGGGGGTCTGGGGCCAACGTCCTGACTTTC. It is translated as CASSPSGGSGANVLTF.

The chain has TRBV5-1 and TRBJ1-1; the match to TRBD1 covers 11 bases. Germline V gene sequence: CDR1 SGHRS, CDR2 YFSETQ. V trimming: 6 bases; J trimming: 5 bases; junction bases outside the gene matches: 6. The CDR3 length is 14 residues. CDR3 residues: CASNSGTGGTEAFF. The CDR3 region has the DNA TGCGCCAGCAACTCCGGGACAGGGGGGACTGAAGCTTTCTTT.

About this clone itself: The same CDR3 arises from other DNA sequences in this sample as well. V is TRBV20-1 and J is TRBJ1-1; D is ambiguous. CDR1 is DFQATT and CDR2 is SNEGSKA in the germline V gene (reference sequence). V was trimmed by 6 bases and J by 2 bases, leaving 4 bases between them. The CDR3 has 10 residues. The CDR3 DNA reads as TGCAGTGCCCAAAACACTGAAGCTTTCTTT. Translated: CSAQNTEAFF.

This clone was counted only a few times. The rearrangement joins TRBV30 to TRBJ1-2; no clear D. CDR1 is GTSNPN and CDR2 is SVGIG in the germline V gene (reference sequence). CDR3 length equals 12 residues. V was clipped by 2 bases and J by 8 bases, with 12 bases between them. CDR3 region: CAWSPPGRGYTF. The CDR3 region has the DNA TGTGCCTGGAGTCCCCCGGGGAGGGGCTACACCTTC.

The chain joins TRBV27 to TRBJ2-3; TRBD2 aligns across 7 bases. The V gene end was trimmed by 6 bases and the J gene end by 1 base; junction bases not matched to a gene: 7. The V gene's germline CDR1 is MNHEY and CDR2 SMNVEV (reference sequence). The CDR3 loop spans 15 amino acids. The CDR3 DNA reads TGTGCCAGCAGGCCGACTAGCAGACGCACAGATACGCAGTATTTT. Its translation: CASRPTSRRTDTQYF.

V gene TRBV28 combines with J gene TRBJ2-1; D is possibly TRBD2 (5 bases). The CDR3 sequence is 14 residues long. Germline values: CDR1 MDHEN, CDR2 SYDVKM. Trimming shortened V by 6 bases and J by 2 bases, and 11 bases separated the two germline ends. CDR3 bases: TGTGCCAGCAGGACCCGCGGGCCCTACAATGAGCAGTTCTTC. Amino acid sequence: CASRTRGPYNEQFF. Drawing the rest from reference TRBV28 and TRBJ2-1, the complete variable domain is DVKVTQSSRYLVKRTGEKVFLECVQDMDHENMFWYRQDPGLGLRLIYFSYDVKMKEKGDIPEGYSVSREKKERFSLILESASTNQTSMYLCASRTRGPYNEQFFGPGTRLTVL.

This clone came up a few times. This rearrangement joins TRBV13 to TRBJ1-5; TRBD1 aligns across 7 bases. The CDR3 sequence is 16 residues long. The junction had 4 bases not matched to a gene; V was cut back by 2 bases and J by 0 bases. Per the germline V gene, CDR1 is PRHDT and CDR2 is FYEKMQ (reference sequence). The CDR3 region is CASSLRAGGSNQPQHF. The CDR3 DNA sequence: TGTGCCAGCAGCTTACGGGCAGGGGGTAGCAATCAGCCCCAGCATTTT.

This chain connects TRBV7-9 to TRBJ1-2; D gene uncertain. CDR3 length: 13 residues. CDR1 and CDR2 from the germline V gene are SEHNR and FQNEAQ (reference sequence). The V end was cut by 1 base, the J end by 4 bases, with 7 bases between. The chain's CDR3 is CASSLEGGYGYTF. The CDR3 DNA sequence: TGTGCCAGCAGCTTAGAGGGAGGCTATGGCTACACCTTC.

The rearrangement links TRBV9 to TRBJ2-7, with a tentative D call TRBD2 (6 bases). The CDR3 contains 14 residues. Deletions cut 0 bases from V and 7 bases from J, with 14 bases between. CDR1 and CDR2 from the germline V gene are SGDLS and YYNGEE. CDR3 sequence reads: CASSVAVGGWEQYF. DNA for the CDR3: TGTGCCAGCAGCGTAGCCGTGGGAGGATGGGAGCAGTACTTC.

The chain uses TRBV9 and TRBJ1-3; TRBD1 matches at 11 bases. The CDR3 contains 18 residues. The germline V gene encodes CDR1 SGDLS and CDR2 YYNGEE. Losses at the gene ends were 0 bases for V and 3 bases for J; bases not matched to a gene: 8. The CDR3: CASSVGPGQGANGNTIYF. CDR3 DNA: TGTGCCAGCAGCGTAGGCCCTGGACAGGGGGCAAATGGAAACACCATATATTTT.

This chain connects TRBV9 to TRBJ2-2, with TRBD1 as a possible D gene (5 bases). This CDR3 has 16 residues. V lost 0 bases and J 0 bases, leaving 9 bases between the germline ends. CDR1 SGDLS and CDR2 YYNGEE come from the germline V gene. The CDR3 sequence: CASSVVPGSNTGELFF. The CDR3 bases are TGTGCCAGCAGCGTAGTCCCAGGGTCGAACACCGGGGAGCTGTTTTTT.